The 10 T cell receptor beta chains reported below all come from one sample, sequenced in a study of T cell repertoires in cytomegalovirus infection. Their antigens remain unidentified. TCRdb processed the reads anew with MiXCR; each CDR3 protein has one entry. Among roughly 800,000 distinct CDR3 sequences listed, under 35% were seen once. The sequencing used cultured CD8+ T cells from PBMCs, collected from culture after CMV antigen stimulation. All receptors derive from a human donor in good health (CMV status not recorded). Some clones in this sample may be carry-over from other donors' samples.

This clonotype appeared a few times. The chain has TRBV19 and TRBJ2-1; 13 bases line up with TRBD2. The V and J ends lost 5 bases and 2 bases, in that order; junction bases with no gene match: 9. The CDR3 is 18 residues long. Germline-derived CDR1 and CDR2 are LNHDA and SQIVND (reference sequence). The CDR3 loop is CASSPGTSGKGAYNEQFF. CDR3 DNA: TGTGCCAGTAGTCCCGGGACTAGCGGGAAAGGGGCCTACAATGAGCAGTTCTTC.

V is TRBV5-1 and J is TRBJ2-1; tentative D call: TRBD2 (6 bases). CDR3 length: 17 amino acids. The V gene's germline CDR1 is SGHRS and CDR2 YFSETQ. V lost 0 bases and J 6 bases, leaving 19 bases between the germline ends. CDR3 sequence: CASSLEGGGTFFNEQFF. The CDR3 coding sequence is TGCGCCAGCAGCTTGGAGGGAGGAGGGACGTTTTTCAATGAGCAGTTCTTC.

CDR3 DNA sequence: TGCGCCAGCAGCCATCAGGGACAGCCAGAGACCCAGTACTTC. This sequence encodes CASSHQGQPETQYF. The rearrangement uses TRBV5-1 and TRBJ2-5, with 7 bases lining up with TRBD1. J was trimmed by 4 bases and V by 4 bases; bases with no gene match: 7. CDR3 length: 14 amino acids. The germline gives CDR1 SGHRS, CDR2 YFSETQ.

This clonotype was recorded many times. The chain carries TRBV7-9 and TRBJ2-3; the match to TRBD2 covers 8 bases. Per the germline V gene, CDR1 is SEHNR and CDR2 is FQNEAQ (reference sequence). The CDR3 runs 15 residues. V dropped 4 bases and J dropped 2; count of bases not matched to a gene: 5. The CDR3 DNA follows: TGTGCCAGCAGCTCCGGGACTAGATACACAGATACGCAGTATTTT. Translated, it gives CASSSGTRYTDTQYF.

This clonotype has ten or more counts. V usage is TRBV7-8 and J usage is TRBJ2-5; a possible D gene is TRBD2 (5 bases). Germline-derived CDR1 and CDR2 are SGHVS and FQNEAQ. Trimming cost V 0 bases and J 9 bases, with 8 bases left between them. This CDR3 has 12 amino acids. CDR3 in amino acids: CASSLARGPQYF. CDR3 coding DNA: TGTGCCAGCAGCTTAGCGCGAGGGCCCCAGTACTTC.

There are a few counts of this clonotype. CDR3 residues: CASSSPGLGTGELFF. The CDR3 DNA follows: TGTGCCAGCAGCTCCCCGGGACTAGGCACCGGGGAGCTGTTTTTT. The rearrangement uses TRBV7-4 and TRBJ2-2, with TRBD2 identical over 8 bases. Trimming cost V 4 bases and J 4 bases; bases outside gene matches: 5. Looked up from germline, CDR1 is SGHVT and CDR2 is SQSDAQ. The CDR3 runs to 15 residues.

This clonotype was observed a few times. The genes are TRBV7-9 and TRBJ2-1; D is uncertain. Germline V gives CDR1 SEHNR, CDR2 FQNEAQ (reference sequence). Trimming removed 5 bases from V and 3 bases from J, with 14 bases in between. The CDR3 consists of 15 residues. The CDR3 loop is CASSPPLNGYNEQFF. The CDR3 region has the DNA TGTGCCAGCAGCCCACCCCTGAATGGCTACAATGAGCAGTTCTTC. The full variable domain, in which reference TRBV7-9 and TRBJ2-1 provide the parts outside the CDR3, is DTGVSQNPRHKITKRGQNVTFRCDPISEHNRLYWYRQTLGQGPEFLTYFQNEAQLEKSRLLSDRFSAERPKGSFSTLEIQRTEQGDSAMYLCASSPPLNGYNEQFFGPGTRLTVL.

This clonotype was seen a handful of times. The rearrangement links TRBV27 to TRBJ2-2; tentatively, D is TRBD1 or TRBD2 (6 bases each). V was trimmed by 4 bases and J by 0 bases, leaving 12 bases between them. Per the germline V gene, CDR1 is MNHEY and CDR2 is SMNVEV (reference sequence). This CDR3 spans 16 amino acids. The CDR3 coding sequence is TGTGCCAGCAGTTCCCTGGGGGGCACGAACACCGGGGAGCTGTTTTTT. Its translation is CASSSLGGTNTGELFF.

The CDR3 bases are TGTGCCAGCAGCCGAACGAACAGGGATACCCTAACAGATGAGCAGTTCTTC. The encoded protein is CASSRTNRDTLTDEQFF. This chain joins TRBV7-6 and TRBJ2-1, with D possibly being TRBD1 (6 bases). The germline V gene encodes CDR1 SGHVS and CDR2 FNYEAQ. Trimming left V 5 bases short and J 8 bases short, with 25 bases between. The CDR3 covers 17 residues.

V gene TRBV18 combines with J gene TRBJ1-2; D is perhaps TRBD1 (5 bases). The CDR3 is made up of 13 amino acids. Germline V CDR1 and CDR2: KGHSH, LQKENI. Trimming took 2 bases from V and 6 from J, leaving 10 bases between them. The CDR3 DNA is TGTGCCAGCTCACCAAACAGGTTGGATGGCTACACCTTC. Encoded protein: CASSPNRLDGYTF.